What follows is one T cell receptor beta chain and its context. Here immunoSEQ multiplex PCR was the method, and the copy in TCRdb shows in-frame clones only, minus some. The sample lists fewer than 250,000 clones, roughly nine tenths occurring once. This entry belongs to a study of blood T cell repertoires in COVID-19. Study-wide background: COVID-19 samples from acute and convalescent phases originated in the United States, Italy and Spain. Sample material is recorded as cDNA or gDNA derived from T cells, B-cell-depleted T cells, or PBMCs.

Per the germline V gene, CDR1 is SGHTA and CDR2 is FQGNSA. Unmatched junction bases numbered 4, after V lost 5 bases and J lost 1 base. The CDR3 is 14 amino acids. The sequenced sample was PBMCs or T cells enriched from blood (not recorded which). The sequence was collected from a man in his thirties or forties who had recovered from COVID-19. J is TRBJ2-5 and V is TRBV7-2; 7 nucleotides agree with TRBD1. This CDR3 is CASSPGQRQETQYF. The CDR3 bases are TGTGCCAGCAGCCCGGGACAGCGCCAAGAGACCCAGTACTTC. Filled out from reference TRBV7-2 and TRBJ2-5, the complete variable domain reads GAGVSQSPSNKVTEKGKDVELRCDPISGHTALYWYRQSLGQGLEFLIYFQGNSAPDKSGLPSDRFSAERTGGSVSTLTIQRTQQEDSAVYLCASSPGQRQETQYFGPGTRLLVL.